This T cell receptor (beta chain) stems from a study of T cell repertoires in cytomegalovirus infection. Comment on this clonotype: The antigen is unknown.

TCRdb used MiXCR to reprocess the reads, holding one entry per CDR3 protein. The data show 55,000 to 85,000 distinct CDR3 sequences, 20% seen once. The CDR3 is made up of 13 amino acids. V was clipped by 6 bases and J by 8 bases, with 15 bases between them. The sequence was obtained from a human donor in good health (CMV status not recorded). Some clones in this sample may be carry-over from other donors' samples. The sequencing used CD8+ T cells from cultured PBMCs, collected from culture after CMV antigen stimulation. The genes are TRBV12-3 or TRBV12-4 and TRBJ2-3, with D unresolved. CDR3 in amino acids: CASSAEQLGTQYF. DNA of the CDR3: TGTGCCAGCAGCGCGGAACAGCTGGGTACGCAGTATTTT.